Each of the 2 T cell receptor beta chains below was sequenced from the same sample in a study of blood T cell repertoires in COVID-19. Assay: immunoSEQ multiplex PCR; the TCRdb copy retains only in-frame clones and omits some. The repertoire includes tens of thousands of clones, around 91% of them detected once, and more than 1.5% sits in the top ten. The sample consisted of peripheral blood. These receptors were obtained from a woman in her fifties or sixties with active COVID-19.

This clone was seen a single time. The CDR3 here is CASSPGTNTGELFF. Written as DNA, the CDR3 is TGTGCCAGCAGCCCCGGGACTAACACCGGGGAGCTGTTTTTT. This rearrangement joins TRBV6-2 or TRBV6-3 to TRBJ2-2; weak D call: TRBD2 (6 bases). CDR1 and CDR2 (germline): MNHEY, SVGEGT. CDR3 length equals 14 residues. V was trimmed by 6 bases and J by 2 bases, leaving 10 bases between them.

The J gene is TRBJ1-6, the V gene TRBV2, with no clear D. Germline V CDR1 and CDR2: SNHLY, FYNNEI. This CDR3 region has 15 residues. Trimming stripped 6 bases from V and 8 bases from J, with 17 bases between. The CDR3 spells CASRPTYGRDSPLHF. The CDR3 DNA reads TGTGCCAGCAGGCCCACGTATGGGCGGGATTCACCCCTCCACTTT.